These T cell receptor beta chains were read from a single sample in a study of human versus mouse CDR3 diversity and MHC coevolution. Using immunoSEQ multiplex PCR, the repertoire was profiled, and TCRdb retains in-frame clones only, with some absent. The table includes around 59,000 clones, around 94% detected once. Material: naive CD4+ T cells from blood. The receptor source for this set is a person in their sixties or seventies in good health. Both conserved end residues are trimmed from each CDR3. Only some rows state a clone size, as once, few, many or a class for expanded clones.

clone size	V gene	J gene	CDR3 length	CDR3 protein
.	TRBV19	TRBJ2-5	13	ASSILTQGEETQY
.	TRBV5-6	TRBJ2-3	15	ASSSGSSGRAWDTQY
.	TRBV4-1	TRBJ1-5	17	ASSQEERFGQGEGQPQH
.	TRBV5-1	TRBJ2-2	14	ASSPQGTTSPGELF
.	TRBV5-4	TRBJ2-7	14	ASSLSLRDRGRVEY
.	TRBV27	TRBJ2-1	14	ASSFFRQASYNEQF
.	TRBV19	TRBJ2-7	16	ASSTGQGPTSGRFEQY
.	TRBV5-1	TRBJ1-2	11	ASSFSPNYGYT
.	TRBV19	TRBJ1-4	14	ASSILHRGTNEKLF
.	TRBV5-4	TRBJ2-1	13	ASSQTSNSYNEQF
.	TRBV7-9	TRBJ2-7	13	ASSPGNRAPHEQY
.	TRBV11-3	TRBJ2-5	12	ASSLFLSGETQY
.	TRBV28	TRBJ1-4	10	ASSQRDEKLF
.	TRBV6-5	TRBJ2-7	14	ASSYSIGTVASEQY
once	TRBV28	TRBJ2-1	14	ASSLAGGTGVNEQF
.	TRBV2	TRBJ2-3	13	ASSEAGAATDTQY
.	TRBV10-3	TRBJ2-3	14	AISDLAEESTDTQY
.	TRBV5-4	TRBJ2-5	13	ASSFPGQGEETQY
.	TRBV11-3	TRBJ1-3	10	ASSLSGNTIY
once	TRBV28	TRBJ2-5	12	ASSLSRGQETQY
.	TRBV19	TRBJ2-5	12	ASSYGTGRETQY
.	TRBV5-4	TRBJ2-5	12	ASSLAVGQETQY
.	TRBV13	TRBJ2-3	16	ASSSPGTSGRPGDTQY
.	TRBV18	TRBJ1-5	10	ASSPTDQPQH
.	TRBV5-5	TRBJ2-7	16	ASSFRGDSGTPGGEQY
once	TRBV30	TRBJ2-7	12	AWSVGEVGYEQY
.	TRBV19	TRBJ1-5	14	ASSIEDRGWDQPQH
.	TRBV7-3	TRBJ2-2	13	ASSTGQPGTGELF
.	TRBV5-1	TRBJ2-7	13	ASSLGQGAFNEQY
.	TRBV29-1	TRBJ1-2	11	SVEETTGSLYT
.	TRBV5-1	TRBJ2-7	14	ASSLAIAGLPYEQY
.	TRBV11-2	TRBJ2-1	14	ASSSAGTRLGIEQF
.	TRBV9	TRBJ2-7	11	ASSVGLIREQY
.	TRBV5-4	TRBJ1-1	13	ASSLEGARGTEAF
.	TRBV5-1	TRBJ1-1	12	ASSGGGLGTEAF
.	TRBV9	TRBJ1-5	14	ASSVGTDPALSPQH
.	TRBV7-9	TRBJ1-1	13	ASSPRLGEGTEAF
.	TRBV6-6	TRBJ2-7	13	ASSLQGKGTYEQY
.	TRBV19	TRBJ1-2	16	ASSPPFAGGMMEGGYT
.	TRBV5-1	TRBJ1-1	12	ASSLGGHDTEAF
.	TRBV27	TRBJ1-1	14	ASSFSGSSRSTEAF
.	TRBV5-1	TRBJ2-7	12	ASSWTSAAYEQY
.	TRBV5-1	TRBJ2-7	11	ASSLGQVYEQY
once	TRBV30	TRBJ2-5	12	AWRATSGIETQY
.	TRBV5-1	TRBJ2-7	10	ASSRDTYEQY
.	TRBV7-5	TRBJ1-5	12	ASRDRDSNQPQH
.	TRBV7-3	TRBJ2-5	15	ASSLGPAGGPGETQY
.	TRBV6-5	TRBJ2-7	14	ASSYRGGQGSYEQY
.	TRBV6-5	TRBJ1-1	13	ASSSPTGQRDEAF
.	TRBV20-1	TRBJ2-5	7	SAQKTQY
.	TRBV10-3	TRBJ2-1	15	AISDRTSARPNNEQF
.	TRBV7-2	TRBJ2-5	13	ASSLDGTGVGTQY
.	TRBV11-2	TRBJ2-1	13	ASSLDSGRGNEQF
few	TRBV19	TRBJ1-1	11	ASSTTVNTEAF
.	TRBV6-4	TRBJ2-2	12	ASSETQAPGELF
.	TRBV6-5	TRBJ2-7	12	ASSSDRGSYEQY
.	TRBV7-6	TRBJ1-2	13	ASSSHPDRGYGYT
.	TRBV2	TRBJ2-1	13	ASSEGQHTRGEQF
.	TRBV4-1	TRBJ1-1	12	ASSPQGAGTEAF